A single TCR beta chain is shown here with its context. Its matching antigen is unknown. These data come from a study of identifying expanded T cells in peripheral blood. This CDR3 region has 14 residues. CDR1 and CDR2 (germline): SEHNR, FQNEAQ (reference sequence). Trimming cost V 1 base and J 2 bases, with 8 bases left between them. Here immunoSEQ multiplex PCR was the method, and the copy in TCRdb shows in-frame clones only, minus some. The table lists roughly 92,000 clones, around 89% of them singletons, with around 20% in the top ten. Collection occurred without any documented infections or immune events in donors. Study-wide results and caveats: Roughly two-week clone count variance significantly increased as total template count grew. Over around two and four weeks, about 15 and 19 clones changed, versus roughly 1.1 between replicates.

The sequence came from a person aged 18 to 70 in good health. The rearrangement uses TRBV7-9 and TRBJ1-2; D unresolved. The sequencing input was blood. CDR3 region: CASSLVEGNYGYTF. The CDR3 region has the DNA TGTGCCAGCAGCTTAGTGGAGGGAAACTATGGCTACACCTTC.